This T cell receptor beta chain was sequenced during a study of OX40 agonist ivuxolimab in advanced cancers. Findings of the study overall: Among some nonresponders, normalized T-cell clonal expansion was also low.

Libraries were prepared by immunoSEQ multiplex PCR; TCRdb keeps only in-frame clonotypes and omits some of them. In the table there are about 43,000 clones, 75% to 90% of which are singletons. As regards this clone: Its antigen remains unknown.

The CDR3 length is 15 residues. Trimming removed 4 bases from V and 4 bases from J, with 16 bases in between. The clonotype was recovered from an adult with an advanced solid tumor such as melanoma, head and neck, liver or kidney cancer. The rearrangement links TRBV23-1 to TRBJ1-2; tentative D call: TRBD1 (6 bases). TRBV23-1 is an open reading frame whose function is uncertain. The source was CD4+ or CD8+ T cells sorted from blood, collected in a trial of the OX40 agonist ivuxolimab. The CDR3 coding sequence is TGCGCCAGCAGTCCTACCTCAGGGGCCTTCTATGGCTACACCTTC. This sequence encodes CASSPTSGAFYGYTF.